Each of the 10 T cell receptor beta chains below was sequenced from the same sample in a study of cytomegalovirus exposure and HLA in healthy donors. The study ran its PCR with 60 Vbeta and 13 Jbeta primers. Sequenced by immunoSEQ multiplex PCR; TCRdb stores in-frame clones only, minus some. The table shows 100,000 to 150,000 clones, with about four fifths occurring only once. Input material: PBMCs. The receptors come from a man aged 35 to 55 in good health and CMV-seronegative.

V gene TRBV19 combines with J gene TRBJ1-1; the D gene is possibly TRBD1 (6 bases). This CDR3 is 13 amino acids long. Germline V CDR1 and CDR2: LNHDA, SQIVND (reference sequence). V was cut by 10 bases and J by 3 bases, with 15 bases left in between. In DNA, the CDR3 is TGTGCCACCCGACAGTCAGGGGACACTGAAGCTTTCTTT. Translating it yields CATRQSGDTEAFF.

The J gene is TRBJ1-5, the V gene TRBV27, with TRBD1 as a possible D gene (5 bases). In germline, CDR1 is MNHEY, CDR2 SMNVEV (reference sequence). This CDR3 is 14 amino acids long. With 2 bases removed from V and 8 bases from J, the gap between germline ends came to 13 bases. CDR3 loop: CASSLVGGSEPQHF. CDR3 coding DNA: TGTGCCAGCAGTTTAGTGGGGGGTTCGGAGCCCCAGCATTTT.

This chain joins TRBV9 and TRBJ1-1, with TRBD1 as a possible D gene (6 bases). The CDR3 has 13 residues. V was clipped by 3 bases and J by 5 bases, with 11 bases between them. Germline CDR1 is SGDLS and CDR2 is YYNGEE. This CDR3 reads CASSGRGSTEAFF. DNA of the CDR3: TGTGCCAGCAGCGGCAGGGGTAGTACTGAAGCTTTCTTT.

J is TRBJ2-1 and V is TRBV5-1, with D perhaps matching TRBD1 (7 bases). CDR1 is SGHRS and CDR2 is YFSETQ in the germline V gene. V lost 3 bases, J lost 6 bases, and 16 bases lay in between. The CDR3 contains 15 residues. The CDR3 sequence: CASSSGAGQLNEQFF. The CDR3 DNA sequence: TGCGCCAGCAGCTCTGGGGCGGGACAGCTCAATGAGCAGTTCTTC. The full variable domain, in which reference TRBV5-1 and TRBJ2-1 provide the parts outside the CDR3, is KAGVTQTPRYLIKTRGQQVTLSCSPISGHRSVSWYQQTPGQGLQFLFEYFSETQRNKGNFPGRFSGRQFSNSRSEMNVSTLELGDSALYLCASSSGAGQLNEQFFGPGTRLTVL.

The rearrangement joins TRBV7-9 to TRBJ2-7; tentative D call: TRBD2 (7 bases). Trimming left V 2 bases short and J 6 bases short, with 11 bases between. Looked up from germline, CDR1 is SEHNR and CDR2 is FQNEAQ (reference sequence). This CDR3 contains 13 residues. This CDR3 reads CASSLSRGAEQYF. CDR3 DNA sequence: TGTGCCAGCAGCTTATCTCGGGGGGCCGAGCAGTACTTC.

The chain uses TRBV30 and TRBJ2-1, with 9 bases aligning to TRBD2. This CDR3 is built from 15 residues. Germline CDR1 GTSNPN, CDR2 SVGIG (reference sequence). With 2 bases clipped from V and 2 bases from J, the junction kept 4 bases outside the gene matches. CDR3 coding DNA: TGTGCCTGGAGTAGGGCTAGCGGGACCTACAATGAGCAGTTCTTC. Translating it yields CAWSRASGTYNEQFF.

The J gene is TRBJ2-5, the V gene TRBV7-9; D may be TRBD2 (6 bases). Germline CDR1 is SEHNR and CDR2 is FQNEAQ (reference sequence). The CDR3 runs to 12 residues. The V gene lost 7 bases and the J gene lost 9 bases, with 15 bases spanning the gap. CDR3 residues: CASTGEGRPQYF. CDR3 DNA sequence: TGTGCCAGCACGGGAGAGGGAAGACCCCAGTACTTC.

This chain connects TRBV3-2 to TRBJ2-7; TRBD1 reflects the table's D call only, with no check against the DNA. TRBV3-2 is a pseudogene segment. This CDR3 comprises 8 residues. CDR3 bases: TGTGCCCATTTCGAGCAGTACTTC. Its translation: CAHFEQYF.

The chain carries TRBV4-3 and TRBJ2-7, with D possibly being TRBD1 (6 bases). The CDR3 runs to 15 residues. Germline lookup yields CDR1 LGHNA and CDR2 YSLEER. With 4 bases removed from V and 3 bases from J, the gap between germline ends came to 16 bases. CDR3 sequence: CASSLTGTRGYEQYF. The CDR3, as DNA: TGCGCCAGCAGCCTAACCGGGACAAGGGGCTACGAGCAGTACTTC.

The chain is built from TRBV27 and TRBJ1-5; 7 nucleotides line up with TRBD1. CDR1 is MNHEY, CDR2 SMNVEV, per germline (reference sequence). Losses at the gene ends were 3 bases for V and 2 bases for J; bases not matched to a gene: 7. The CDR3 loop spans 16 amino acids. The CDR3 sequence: CASSFQPTGGNQPQHF. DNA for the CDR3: TGTGCCAGCAGTTTTCAGCCAACAGGGGGCAATCAGCCCCAGCATTTT.